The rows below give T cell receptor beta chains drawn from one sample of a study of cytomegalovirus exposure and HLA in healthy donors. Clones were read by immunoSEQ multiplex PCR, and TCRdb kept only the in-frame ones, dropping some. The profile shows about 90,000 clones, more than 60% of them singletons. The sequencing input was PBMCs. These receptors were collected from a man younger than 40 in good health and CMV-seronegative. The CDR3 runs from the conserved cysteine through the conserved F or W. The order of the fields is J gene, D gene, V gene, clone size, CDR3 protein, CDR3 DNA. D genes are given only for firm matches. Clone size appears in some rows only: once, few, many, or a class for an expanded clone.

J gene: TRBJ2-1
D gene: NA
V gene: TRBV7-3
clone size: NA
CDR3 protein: CASSSTGSSDNEQFF
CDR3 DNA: TGTGCCAGCAGCTCCACAGGGTCTTCCGACAATGAGCAGTTCTTC

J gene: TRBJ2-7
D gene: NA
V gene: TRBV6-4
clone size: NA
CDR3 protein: CASLSSYEQYF
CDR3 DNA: TGTGCCAGCCTCAGCTCCTACGAGCAGTACTTC

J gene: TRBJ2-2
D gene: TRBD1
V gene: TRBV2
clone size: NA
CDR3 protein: CASKAGTADTGELFF
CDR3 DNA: TGTGCCAGCAAGGCCGGGACAGCCGACACCGGGGAGCTGTTTTTT

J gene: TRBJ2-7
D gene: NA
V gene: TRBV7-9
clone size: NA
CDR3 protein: CASSPPSPSYEQYF
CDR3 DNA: TGTGCCAGCAGCCCCCCGAGCCCTTCCTACGAGCAGTACTTC

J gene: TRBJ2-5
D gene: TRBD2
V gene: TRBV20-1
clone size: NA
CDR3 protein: CSARLAATQYF
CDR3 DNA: TGCAGTGCACGACTAGCGGCGACCCAGTACTTC

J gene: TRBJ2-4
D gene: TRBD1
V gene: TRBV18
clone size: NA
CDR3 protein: CASSRGQGNIQYF
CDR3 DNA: TGTGCCAGCTCACGGGGACAGGGGAACATTCAGTACTTC

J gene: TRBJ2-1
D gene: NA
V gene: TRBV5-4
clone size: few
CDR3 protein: CASSLLLHGEQFF
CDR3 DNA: TGTGCCAGCAGCCTATTACTACACGGTGAGCAGTTCTTC

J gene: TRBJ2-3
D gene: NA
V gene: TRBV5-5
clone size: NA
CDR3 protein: CASSAGRLRDTQYF
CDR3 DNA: TGTGCCAGCAGCGCGGGACGACTCCGAGATACGCAGTATTTT

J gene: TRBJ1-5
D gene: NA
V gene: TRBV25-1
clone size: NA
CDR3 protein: CASSDGGSNQPQHF
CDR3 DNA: TGTGCCAGCAGTGATGGGGGGAGCAATCAGCCCCAGCATTTT

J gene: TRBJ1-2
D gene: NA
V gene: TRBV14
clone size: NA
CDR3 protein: CASSQDQRRDGYTF
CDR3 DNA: TGTGCCAGCAGCCAAGATCAACGGAGGGATGGCTACACCTTC

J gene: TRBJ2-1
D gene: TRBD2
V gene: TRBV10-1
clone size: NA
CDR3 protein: CASNSRRGNNEQFF
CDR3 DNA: TGCGCCAGCAATTCTAGGCGGGGGAACAATGAGCAGTTCTTC

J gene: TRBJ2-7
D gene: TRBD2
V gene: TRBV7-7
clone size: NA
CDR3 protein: CASSPIAGSYEQYF
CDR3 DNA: TGTGCTAGCAGCCCAATAGCGGGCTCCTACGAGCAGTACTTC

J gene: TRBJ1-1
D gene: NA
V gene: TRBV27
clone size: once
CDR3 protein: CASSVGQSGNTEAFF
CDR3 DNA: TGTGCCAGCAGTGTCGGCCAGAGCGGGAACACTGAAGCTTTCTTT

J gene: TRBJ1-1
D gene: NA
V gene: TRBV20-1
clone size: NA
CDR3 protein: CSALRRTEAFF
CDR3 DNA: TGCAGTGCCCTGAGGAGGACTGAAGCTTTCTTT

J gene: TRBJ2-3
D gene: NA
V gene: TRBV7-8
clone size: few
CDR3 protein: CASSFLTGTDTQYF
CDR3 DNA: TGTGCCAGCAGCTTTCTGACGGGGACAGATACGCAGTATTTT

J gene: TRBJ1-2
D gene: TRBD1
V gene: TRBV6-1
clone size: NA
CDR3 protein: CASSGTGGPGYTF
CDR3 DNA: TGTGCCAGCAGTGGCACAGGGGGACCTGGCTACACCTTC

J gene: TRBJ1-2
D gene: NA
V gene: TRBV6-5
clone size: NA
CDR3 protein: CASRQGGSNYGYTF
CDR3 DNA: TGTGCCAGCAGACAGGGTGGGTCTAACTATGGCTACACCTTC

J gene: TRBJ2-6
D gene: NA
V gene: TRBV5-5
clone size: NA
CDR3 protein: CASSLSPPLGPVANVLTF
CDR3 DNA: TGTGCCAGCAGCTTAAGCCCCCCCCTAGGCCCTGTTGCCAACGTCCTGACTTTC

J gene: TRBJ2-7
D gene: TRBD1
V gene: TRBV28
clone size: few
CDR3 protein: CASSSTPDRGLYEQYF
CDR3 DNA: TGTGCCAGCAGTTCTACTCCCGACAGGGGTCTCTACGAGCAGTACTTC

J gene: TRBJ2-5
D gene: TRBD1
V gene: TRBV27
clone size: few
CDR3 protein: CASSLFPPGGLQETQYF
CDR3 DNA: TGTGCCAGCAGTTTATTCCCGCCAGGGGGCCTTCAAGAGACCCAGTACTTC

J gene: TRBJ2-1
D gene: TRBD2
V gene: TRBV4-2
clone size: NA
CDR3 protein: CASSQGGGGWDNEQFF
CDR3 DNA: TGTGCCAGCAGCCAAGGAGGCGGGGGGTGGGACAATGAGCAGTTCTTC

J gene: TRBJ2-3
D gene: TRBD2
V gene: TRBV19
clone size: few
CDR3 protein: CASRREGYTDTQYF
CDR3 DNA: TGTGCCAGTAGGCGGGAGGGCTACACAGATACGCAGTATTTT

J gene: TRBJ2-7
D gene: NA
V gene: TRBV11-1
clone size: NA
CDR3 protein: CASSLIGGRNEQYF
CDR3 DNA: TGTGCCAGCAGCTTAATCGGGGGGCGCAACGAGCAGTACTTC

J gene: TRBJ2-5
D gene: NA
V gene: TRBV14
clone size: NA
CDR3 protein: CASSQDWSAETQYF
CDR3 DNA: TGTGCCAGCAGCCAAGATTGGAGCGCGGAGACCCAGTACTTC

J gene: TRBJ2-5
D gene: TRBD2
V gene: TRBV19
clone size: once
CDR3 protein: CASRVGGNQETQYF
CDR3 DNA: TGTGCCAGTAGGGTGGGGGGGAACCAAGAGACCCAGTACTTC

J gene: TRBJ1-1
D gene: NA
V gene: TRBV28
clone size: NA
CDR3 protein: CASSLRTEAFF
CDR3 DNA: TGTGCCAGCAGTTTACGCACTGAAGCTTTCTTT

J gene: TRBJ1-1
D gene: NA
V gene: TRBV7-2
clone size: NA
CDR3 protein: CASSLLGGAFF
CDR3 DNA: TGTGCCAGCAGCTTATTGGGAGGAGCTTTCTTT

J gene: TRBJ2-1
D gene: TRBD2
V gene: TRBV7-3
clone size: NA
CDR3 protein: CASSFSGGVNEQFF
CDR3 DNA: TGTGCCAGCAGCTTTAGCGGGGGCGTAAATGAGCAGTTCTTC

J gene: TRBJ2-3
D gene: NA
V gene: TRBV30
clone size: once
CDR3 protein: CAWSVLLVGESDTQYF
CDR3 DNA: TGTGCCTGGAGTGTACTGCTAGTCGGGGAGTCAGATACGCAGTATTTT